Presented here are 31 T cell receptor beta chains from one specimen sequenced in a study of tumor-infiltrating lymphocytes in localized non-small cell lung cancer. Using immunoSEQ multiplex PCR, the repertoire was profiled, and TCRdb retains in-frame clones only, with some absent. The sample yields 9,500 to 13,000 clones, approximately 76% seen once. Sequenced input: uninvolved lung tissue not adjacent to the tumor. Receptor source: a human donor with non-small cell lung cancer.

The chain is built from TRBV13 and TRBJ1-1; no definite D call. The CDR3 totals 13 residues. Germline V CDR1 and CDR2: PRHDT, FYEKMQ (reference sequence). V lost 5 bases and J lost 0, with 7 bases in between. CDR3 nucleotide sequence: TGTGCCAGCAGCCCTGACATGAACACTGAAGCTTTCTTT. This codes for CASSPDMNTEAFF.

V and J are TRBV15 and TRBJ2-6; D may be TRBD1 (8 bases). Trimming pared 0 bases from V and 1 base from J, leaving 16 bases between. This CDR3 spans 19 amino acids. Germline V CDR1 and CDR2: LNHNV, YYDKDF (reference sequence). The CDR3 region is CATSRDLNRGGSGANVLTF. In DNA form, the CDR3 reads TGTGCCACCAGCAGAGATCTAAACAGGGGGGGGTCTGGGGCCAACGTCCTGACTTTC. The complete variable domain, with remaining parts taken from reference TRBV15 and TRBJ2-6, reads DAMVIQNPRYQVTQFGKPVTLSCSQTLNHNVMYWYQQKSSQAPKLLFHYYDKDFNNEADTPDNFQSRRPNTSFCFLDIRSPGLGDTAMYLCATSRDLNRGGSGANVLTFGAGSRLTVL.

The chain combines TRBV29-1 with TRBJ2-3; maybe TRBD1 (5 bases). The V and J ends lost 6 bases and 2 bases respectively, with 15 bases between them. Germline V gives CDR1 SQVTM, CDR2 ANQGSEA. The CDR3 consists of 14 residues. The CDR3 DNA is TGCAGCGTGAACTTTGGGGCCCCCACAGATACGCAGTATTTT. Encoded protein: CSVNFGAPTDTQYF.

The chain combines TRBV4-3 with TRBJ1-2; D is uncertain. V lost 1 base, J lost 5 bases, and 11 bases lay in between. The CDR3 is made up of 14 amino acids. Germline values: CDR1 LGHNA, CDR2 YSLEER. CDR3 nucleotides: TGCGCCAGCAGCCAAGGAACAGATTTATATGGCTACACCTTC. Its protein is CASSQGTDLYGYTF.

The chain has TRBV25-1 and TRBJ1-2; D is ambiguous. Germline-derived CDR1 and CDR2 are MGHDK and SYGVNS. Deletions cut 7 bases from V and 3 bases from J, with 12 bases between. The CDR3 runs to 13 residues. The CDR3 is CASKRGRDYGYTF. The CDR3 nucleotides read TGTGCCAGCAAGCGGGGAAGGGACTATGGCTACACCTTC.

The J gene is TRBJ2-5, the V gene TRBV30; 8 bases align to TRBD2. This CDR3 is built from 14 residues. Germline CDR1 and CDR2: GTSNPN and SVGIG (reference sequence). The V gene end was trimmed by 0 bases and the J gene end by 4 bases; junction bases not matched to a gene: 4. In DNA form, the CDR3 reads TGTGCCTGGAGTGTAGGGCTAGCGGGAGAGACCCAGTACTTC. Protein sequence: CAWSVGLAGETQYF.

This chain joins TRBV25-1 and TRBJ2-6, with 9 bases lining up with TRBD2. CDR3 length equals 16 residues. J gave up 0 bases and V 7 bases, and 4 bases lay outside the gene matches. Germline CDR1 is MGHDK and CDR2 is SYGVNS. CDR3 loop: CASKAGGSSGANVLTF. The DNA of the CDR3 is TGTGCCAGCAAGGCGGGGGGGAGCTCTGGGGCCAACGTCCTGACTTTC.

This sequence joins TRBV30 and TRBJ2-2; 9 nucleotides match TRBD1. The germline CDR1 and CDR2 sequences are GTSNPN and SVGIG (reference sequence). With V trimmed by 0 bases and J by 6 bases, 11 bases remained unmatched. This CDR3 has 17 amino acids. CDR3 residues: CAWSVLPGQGIPGELFF. The CDR3 bases are TGTGCCTGGAGTGTCTTACCGGGACAGGGTATTCCCGGGGAGCTGTTTTTT.

A single count supports this clone. The chain combines TRBV7-9 with TRBJ2-7; D remains ambiguous. Germline lookup yields CDR1 SEHNR and CDR2 FQNEAQ (reference sequence). CDR3 length: 14 residues. Trimming left V 4 bases short and J 3 bases short, with 13 bases between. This CDR3 reads CASSSFSGRYEQYF. CDR3 DNA sequence: TGTGCCAGCAGCTCTTTCAGTGGACGCTACGAGCAGTACTTC.

CDR3 DNA: TGTGCCAGCAGCCCGACGTGGCAATACGAGCAGTACTTC. Translated, it gives CASSPTWQYEQYF. The V and J genes are TRBV14 and TRBJ2-7, with D hard to call. V was clipped by 4 bases and J by 4 bases, with 11 bases between them. From germline, CDR1 is SGHDN and CDR2 FVKESK. The CDR3 totals 13 residues.

The chain combines TRBV7-3 with TRBJ1-1; TRBD1 aligns across 9 bases. This CDR3 has 15 residues. The V gene's germline CDR1 is SGHTA and CDR2 FQGTGA. Losses at the gene ends were 1 base for V and 2 bases for J; bases not matched to a gene: 2. The CDR3 loop is CASSLMGQGNTEAFF. The CDR3 DNA follows: TGTGCCAGCAGCTTAATGGGACAGGGCAACACTGAAGCTTTCTTT.

The V gene is TRBV5-1, the J gene TRBJ2-3, with 10 bases aligning to TRBD1. The germline gives CDR1 SGHRS, CDR2 YFSETQ. The CDR3 length is 15 residues. V was pared by 4 bases and J by 1 base, with 3 bases of the junction left unmatched. The CDR3 region has the DNA TGCGCCAGCAGCACAGGGACAGGGGGCACAGATACGCAGTATTTT. This gives the protein CASSTGTGGTDTQYF.

This clone was seen just once. The rearrangement joins TRBV28 to TRBJ2-7, with D perhaps TRBD2 (5 bases). This CDR3 region has 14 residues. Germline CDR1 reads MDHEN; CDR2 reads SYDVKM. V lost 1 base and J lost 7, with 14 bases in between. CDR3 sequence: CASSLFGVVSEQYF. The CDR3 nucleotides read TGTGCCAGCAGTTTATTCGGGGTTGTGAGTGAGCAGTACTTC. The full variable domain, with the rest looked up from reference TRBV28 and TRBJ2-7, is DVKVTQSSRYLVKRTGEKVFLECVQDMDHENMFWYRQDPGLGLRLIYFSYDVKMKEKGDIPEGYSVSREKKERFSLILESASTNQTSMYLCASSLFGVVSEQYFGPGTRLTVT.

The chain uses TRBV13 and TRBJ2-7; 7 bases are shared with TRBD2. The junction had 20 bases not matched to a gene; V was cut back by 5 bases and J by 7 bases. Germline-derived CDR1 and CDR2 are PRHDT and FYEKMQ (reference sequence). The CDR3 is 17 amino acids. DNA for the CDR3: TGTGCCAGCAGCCCACCCCGTGGGCTGGCAGGGAGGGTAGAGCAGTACTTC. Its translation: CASSPPRGLAGRVEQYF.

This clone was seen just once. The genes are TRBV11-3 and TRBJ2-1; D remains unclear. The CDR3 length is 13 residues. Per the germline V gene, CDR1 is SGHNT and CDR2 is YENEEA. V was clipped by 2 bases and J by 6 bases, with 8 bases between them. CDR3 bases: TGTGCCAGCAGCTTAACTCACATCAATGAGCAGTTCTTC. This sequence encodes CASSLTHINEQFF. Drawing the rest from reference TRBV11-3 and TRBJ2-1, the complete variable domain is EAGVVQSPRYKIIEKKQPVAFWCNPISGHNTLYWYLQNLGQGPELLIRYENEEAVDDSQLPKDRFSAERLKGVDSTLKIQPAELGDSAVYLCASSLTHINEQFFGPGTRLTVL.

This chain uses TRBV6-1 with TRBJ1-2, with D perhaps matching TRBD1 (5 bases). The CDR3 runs 22 residues. With 0 bases removed from V and 3 bases from J, the gap between germline ends came to 32 bases. Germline lookup yields CDR1 MNHNS and CDR2 SASEGT. This chain's CDR3 is CASSEALRQGGGFPTPYYGYTF. The CDR3 DNA sequence: TGTGCCAGCAGTGAAGCGCTTCGTCAGGGAGGAGGTTTCCCCACCCCCTACTATGGCTACACCTTC.

The V call is TRBV4-1, the J call TRBJ2-5; TRBD2 aligns across 13 bases. With 3 bases clipped from V and 3 bases from J, the junction kept 4 bases outside the gene matches. The length of the CDR3 is 16 residues. CDR1 and CDR2 (germline): MGHRA, YSYEKL. This CDR3 is CASSHVGLAGEETQYF. The CDR3 nucleotides are TGCGCCAGCAGCCATGTCGGACTAGCGGGGGAAGAGACCCAGTACTTC.

This chain connects TRBV11-2 to TRBJ2-5; D is uncertain. Germline CDR1 reads SGHAT; CDR2 reads FQNNGV. This CDR3 comprises 16 residues. Between the trimmed V and J ends, which lost 0 bases and 0 bases, there was a span of 11 bases. For the CDR3, the DNA is TGTGCCAGCAGCTTAGATCTCCCAGGAAACCAAGAGACCCAGTACTTC. This translates into CASSLDLPGNQETQYF.

The sample holds one count of this clone. The V gene is TRBV5-4, the J gene TRBJ1-2; 8 bases line up with TRBD1. V dropped 7 bases and J dropped 6; count of bases not matched to a gene: 8. The CDR3 sequence is 13 residues long. CDR1 is SGHNT and CDR2 is YYREEE in the germline V gene (reference sequence). This chain's CDR3 is CASSPTGDHGYTF. The CDR3 bases are TGTGCCAGCTCCCCGACAGGGGACCATGGCTACACCTTC.

The V and J genes are TRBV23-1 and TRBJ1-1, with TRBD1 matching 9 bases. TRBV23-1 is an open reading frame, and its role is uncertain. The CDR3 totals 13 residues. J was trimmed by 1 base and V by 10 bases; bases with no gene match: 4. The CDR3 here is CATATGGNTEAFF. CDR3 bases: TGCGCCACCGCGACAGGGGGGAACACTGAAGCTTTCTTT.

The gene calls are TRBV4-3 and TRBJ2-1; 8 nucleotides agree with TRBD1. Germline V CDR1 and CDR2: LGHNA, YSLEER. The CDR3 covers 17 residues. V shed 0 bases, J shed 4 bases, and the junction held 8 bases outside the gene matches. CDR3 sequence (DNA): TGCGCCAGCAGCCAAGACGGACAGGGTGGCGGTTACAATGAGCAGTTCTTC. Translating it yields CASSQDGQGGGYNEQFF.

The genes are TRBV6-5 and TRBJ1-2; D possibly corresponds to TRBD1 (6 bases). Between the trimmed V and J ends, which lost 8 bases and 3 bases, there was a span of 16 bases. The CDR3 has 14 residues. Germline V lookup: CDR1 MNHEY, CDR2 SVGAGI. In DNA, the CDR3 is TGTGCCAGCTCGGGGGGCGCGGGATACTATGGCTACACCTTC. It translates to CASSGGAGYYGYTF.

The genes are TRBV28 and TRBJ2-7, with 10 bases identical to TRBD2. The CDR3 sequence is 16 residues long. Germline V CDR1 and CDR2: MDHEN, SYDVKM. J was trimmed by 3 bases and V by 2 bases; bases with no gene match: 7. The CDR3 DNA reads as TGTGCCAGCAGTTTACTGAAGCGGGAGGGCTTCTACGAGCAGTACTTC. The encoded protein is CASSLLKREGFYEQYF.

The chain uses TRBV25-1 and TRBJ2-4; perhaps D is TRBD1 or TRBD2 (5 bases each). This CDR3 region has 16 residues. V was shortened by 2 bases and J by 3 bases, with 14 bases between the two germline ends. CDR1 and CDR2 (germline): MGHDK, SYGVNS. The CDR3 region has the DNA TGTGCCAGCAGTGAAGGGGGAAGTAGGGTCAAAAACATTCAGTACTTC. As protein: CASSEGGSRVKNIQYF.

CDR3 sequence (DNA): TGTGCCAGTAGTAAGATCAGTCGCGGGAACACTGAAGCTTTCTTT. As protein: CASSKISRGNTEAFF. This chain connects TRBV19 to TRBJ1-1; D call uncertain. Germline V gene lookup returns CDR1 LNHDA and CDR2 SQIVND (reference sequence). V gave up 4 bases and J gave up 1 base, with 13 bases separating them. This CDR3 is built from 15 residues. Full variable domain (missing parts from reference TRBV19 and TRBJ1-1): DGGITQSPKYLFRKEGQNVTLSCEQNLNHDAMYWYRQDPGQGLRLIYYSQIVNDFQKGDIAEGYSVSREKKESFPLTVTSAQKNPTAFYLCASSKISRGNTEAFFGQGTRLTVV.

The J gene is TRBJ1-4, the V gene TRBV5-6; possibly TRBD1 for D (6 bases). V lost 0 bases, J lost 5 bases, and 11 bases lay in between. The CDR3 length is 15 residues. Germline V gene data show CDR1 as SGHDT and CDR2 as YYEEEE. The CDR3 DNA reads TGTGCCAGCAGCTTGGGTGGACAGAACAATGAAAAACTGTTTTTT. Translating it yields CASSLGGQNNEKLFF.

The genes are TRBV27 and TRBJ2-7; the match to TRBD1 covers 11 bases. Germline CDR1 reads MNHEY; CDR2 reads SMNVEV (reference sequence). The length of the CDR3 is 17 residues. The V gene end was trimmed by 5 bases and the J gene end by 0 bases; junction bases not matched to a gene: 9. CDR3 in amino acids: CASSPRTGGLGSYEQYF. CDR3 nucleotide sequence: TGTGCCAGCAGTCCGAGGACAGGGGGCTTAGGCTCCTACGAGCAGTACTTC.

In this sample, this clone turned up once. This CDR3 reads CASSIPPTGTGQPLHF. In DNA, the CDR3 is TGTGCCAGTAGTATACCTCCCACCGGGACAGGGCAGCCCCTCCACTTT. The chain employs TRBV19 and TRBJ1-6; 9 nucleotides line up with TRBD1. The CDR3 is 16 amino acids. J gave up 13 bases and V 2 bases, and 12 bases lay outside the gene matches. Germline V lookup: CDR1 LNHDA, CDR2 SQIVND (reference sequence).

This clone was found once. V usage is TRBV7-2 and J usage is TRBJ2-7; D possibly uses TRBD1 or TRBD2 (5 bases each). The length of the CDR3 is 15 residues. Per germline, CDR1 SGHTA and CDR2 FQGNSA. V was shortened by 7 bases and J by 3 bases, with 19 bases between the two germline ends. The CDR3: CASNIGPGTIYEQYF. CDR3 nucleotide sequence: TGTGCCAGCAACATAGGCCCCGGGACCATCTACGAGCAGTACTTC. The full variable domain, rest sourced from reference TRBV7-2 and TRBJ2-7, is GAGVSQSPSNKVTEKGKDVELRCDPISGHTALYWYRQSLGQGLEFLIYFQGNSAPDKSGLPSDRFSAERTGGSVSTLTIQRTQQEDSAVYLCASNIGPGTIYEQYFGPGTRLTVT.

The chain carries TRBV5-1 and TRBJ2-4; 9 bases align to TRBD1. This CDR3 has 14 residues. Germline CDR1 is SGHRS and CDR2 is YFSETQ. Trimming cost V 0 bases and J 6 bases; bases outside gene matches: 1. CDR3: CASSLAGQGNIQYF. CDR3 DNA: TGCGCCAGCAGCTTGGCGGGACAGGGAAACATTCAGTACTTC.

This clone was detected only a few times. The chain carries TRBV2 and TRBJ2-1, with 9 bases identical to TRBD1. V was clipped by 1 base and J by 8 bases; unmatched bases: 6. This CDR3 contains 15 residues. Looked up from germline, CDR1 is SNHLY and CDR2 is FYNNEI. The DNA for the CDR3 is TGTGCCAGCAGTGAAGAGGGGACAGGGAATTATGAGCAGTTCTTC. As protein: CASSEEGTGNYEQFF. Full variable domain (rest looked up from reference TRBV2 and TRBJ2-1): EPEVTQTPSHQVTQMGQEVILRCVPISNHLYFYWYRQILGQKVEFLVSFYNNEISEKSEIFDDQFSVERPDGSNFTLKIRSTKLEDSAMYFCASSEEGTGNYEQFFGPGTRLTVL.